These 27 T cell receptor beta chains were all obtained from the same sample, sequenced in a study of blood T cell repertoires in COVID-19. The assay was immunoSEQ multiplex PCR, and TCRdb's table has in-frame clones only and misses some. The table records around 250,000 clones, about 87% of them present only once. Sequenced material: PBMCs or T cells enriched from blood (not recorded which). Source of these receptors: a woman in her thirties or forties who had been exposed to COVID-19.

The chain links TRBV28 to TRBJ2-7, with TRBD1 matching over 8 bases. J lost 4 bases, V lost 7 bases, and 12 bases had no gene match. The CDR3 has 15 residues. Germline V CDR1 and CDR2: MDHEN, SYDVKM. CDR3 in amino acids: CASNDSGTGAYEQYF. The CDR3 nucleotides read TGTGCCAGCAACGATTCCGGGACAGGAGCGTACGAGCAGTACTTC.

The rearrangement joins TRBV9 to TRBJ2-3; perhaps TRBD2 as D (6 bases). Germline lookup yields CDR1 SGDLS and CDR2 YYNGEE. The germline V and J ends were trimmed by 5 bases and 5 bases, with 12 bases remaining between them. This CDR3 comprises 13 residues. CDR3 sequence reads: CASSLSGEDTQYF. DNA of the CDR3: TGTGCCAGCAGTTTATCGGGGGAAGATACGCAGTATTTT. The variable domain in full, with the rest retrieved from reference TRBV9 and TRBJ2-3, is DSGVTQTPKHLITATGQRVTLRCSPRSGDLSVYWYQQSLDQGLQFLIQYYNGEERAKGNILERFSAQQFPDLHSELNLSSLELGDSALYFCASSLSGEDTQYFGPGTRLTVL.

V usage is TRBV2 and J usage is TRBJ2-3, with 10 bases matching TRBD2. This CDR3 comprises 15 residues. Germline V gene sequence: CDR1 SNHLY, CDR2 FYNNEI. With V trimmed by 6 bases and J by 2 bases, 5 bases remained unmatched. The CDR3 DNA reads TGTGCCAGCAGGACTACTAGCGGGGTCACAGATACGCAGTATTTT. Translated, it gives CASRTTSGVTDTQYF.

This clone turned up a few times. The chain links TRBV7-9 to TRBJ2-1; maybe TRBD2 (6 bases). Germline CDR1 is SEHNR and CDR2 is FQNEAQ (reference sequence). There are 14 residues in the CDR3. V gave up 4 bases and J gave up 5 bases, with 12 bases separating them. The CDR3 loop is CASSSIGSDNEQFF. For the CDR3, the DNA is TGTGCCAGCAGCTCGATCGGGAGCGACAATGAGCAGTTCTTC.

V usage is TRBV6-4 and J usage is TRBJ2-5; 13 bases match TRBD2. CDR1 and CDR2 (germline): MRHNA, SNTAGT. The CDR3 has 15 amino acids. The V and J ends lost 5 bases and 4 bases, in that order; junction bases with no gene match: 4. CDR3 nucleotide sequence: TGTGCCAGCAGTCGACTAGCGGGGGGAAGAGAGACCCAGTACTTC. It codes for CASSRLAGGRETQYF.

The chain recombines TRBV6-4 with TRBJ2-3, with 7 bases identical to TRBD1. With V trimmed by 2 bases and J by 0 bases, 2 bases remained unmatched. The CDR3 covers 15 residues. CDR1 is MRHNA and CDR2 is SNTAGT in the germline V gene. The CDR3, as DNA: TGTGCCAGCAGTGACGGGACAGCTAGCACAGATACGCAGTATTTT. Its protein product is CASSDGTASTDTQYF.

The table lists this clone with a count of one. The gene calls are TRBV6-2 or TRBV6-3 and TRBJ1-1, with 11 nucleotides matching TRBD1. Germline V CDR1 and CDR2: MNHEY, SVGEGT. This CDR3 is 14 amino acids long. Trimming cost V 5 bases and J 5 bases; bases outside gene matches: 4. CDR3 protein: CASSRTGGQTEAFF. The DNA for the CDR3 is TGTGCCAGCAGTCGGACAGGGGGCCAGACTGAAGCTTTCTTT.

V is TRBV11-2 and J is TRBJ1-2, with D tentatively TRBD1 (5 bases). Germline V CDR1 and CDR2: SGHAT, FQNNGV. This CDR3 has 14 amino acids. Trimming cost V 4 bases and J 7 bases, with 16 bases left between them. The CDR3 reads CASSSKFQGTGYTF. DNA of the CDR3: TGTGCCAGCAGCTCTAAGTTTCAGGGCACTGGCTACACCTTC.

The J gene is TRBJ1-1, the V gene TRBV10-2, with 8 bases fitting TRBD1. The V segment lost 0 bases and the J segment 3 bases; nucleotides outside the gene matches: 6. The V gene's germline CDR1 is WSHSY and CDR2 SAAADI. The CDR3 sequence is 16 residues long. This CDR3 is CASSESARTGHTEAFF. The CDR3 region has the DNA TGCGCCAGCAGTGAGTCAGCCAGGACAGGGCACACTGAAGCTTTCTTT.

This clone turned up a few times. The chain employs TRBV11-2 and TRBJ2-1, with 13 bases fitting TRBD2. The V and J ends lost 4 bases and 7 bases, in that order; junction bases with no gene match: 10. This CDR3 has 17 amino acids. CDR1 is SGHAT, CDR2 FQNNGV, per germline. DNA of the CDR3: TGTGCCAGCAGCTCCCGACTAGCGGGAGGCCCCACTAATGAGCAGTTCTTC. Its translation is CASSSRLAGGPTNEQFF.

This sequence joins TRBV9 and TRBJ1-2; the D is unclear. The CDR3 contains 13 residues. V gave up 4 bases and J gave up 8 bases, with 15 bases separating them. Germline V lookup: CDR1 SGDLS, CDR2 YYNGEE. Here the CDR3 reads CASSPAGGRGYTF. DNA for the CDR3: TGTGCCAGCAGCCCAGCGGGAGGGCGGGGCTACACCTTC.

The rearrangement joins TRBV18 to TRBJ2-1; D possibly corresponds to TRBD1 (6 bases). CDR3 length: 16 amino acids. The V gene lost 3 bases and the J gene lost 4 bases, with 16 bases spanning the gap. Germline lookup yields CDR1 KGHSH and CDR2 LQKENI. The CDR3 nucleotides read TGTGCCAGCTCACCTCCCCGGACAGTGTCATACAATGAGCAGTTCTTC. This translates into CASSPPRTVSYNEQFF.

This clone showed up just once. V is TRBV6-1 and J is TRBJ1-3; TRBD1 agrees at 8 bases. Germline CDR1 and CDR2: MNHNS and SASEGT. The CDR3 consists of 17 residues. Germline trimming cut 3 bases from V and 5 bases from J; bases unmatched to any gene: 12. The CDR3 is CASSERSGGADRNTIYF. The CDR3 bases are TGTGCCAGCAGTGAGCGCTCAGGGGGCGCAGATAGAAACACCATATATTTT.

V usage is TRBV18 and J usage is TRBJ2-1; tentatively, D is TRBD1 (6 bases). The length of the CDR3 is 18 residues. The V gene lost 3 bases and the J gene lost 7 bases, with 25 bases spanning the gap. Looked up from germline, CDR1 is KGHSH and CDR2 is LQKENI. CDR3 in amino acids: CASSPVSLSQGRRNEQFF. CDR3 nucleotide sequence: TGTGCCAGCTCACCCGTTAGTTTGTCACAGGGCCGTCGAAATGAGCAGTTCTTC.

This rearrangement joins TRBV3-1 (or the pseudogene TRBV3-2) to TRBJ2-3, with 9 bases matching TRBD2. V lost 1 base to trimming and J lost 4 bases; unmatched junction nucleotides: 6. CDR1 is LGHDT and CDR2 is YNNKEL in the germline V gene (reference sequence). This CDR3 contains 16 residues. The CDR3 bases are TGTGCCAGCAGCCAAGGGCTAGCGGGGACCGCAGATACGCAGTATTTT. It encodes CASSQGLAGTADTQYF.

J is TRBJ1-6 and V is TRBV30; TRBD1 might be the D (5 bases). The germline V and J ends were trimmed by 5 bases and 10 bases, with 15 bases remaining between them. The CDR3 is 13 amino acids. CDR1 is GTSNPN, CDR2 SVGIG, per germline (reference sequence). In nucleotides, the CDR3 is TGTGCCTGGTCCCCATGGGGGGGATCACCCCTCCACTTT. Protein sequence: CAWSPWGGSPLHF. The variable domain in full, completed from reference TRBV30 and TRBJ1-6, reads SQTIHQWPATLVQPVGSPLSLECTVEGTSNPNLYWYRQAAGRGLQLLFYSVGIGQISSEVPQNLSASRPQDRQFILSSKKLLLSDSGFYLCAWSPWGGSPLHFGNGTRLTVT.

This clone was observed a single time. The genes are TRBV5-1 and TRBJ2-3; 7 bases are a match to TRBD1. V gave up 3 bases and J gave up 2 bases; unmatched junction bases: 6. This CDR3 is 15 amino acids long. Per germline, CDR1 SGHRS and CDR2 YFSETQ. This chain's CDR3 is CASSSTGTATDTQYF. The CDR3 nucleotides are TGCGCCAGCAGCTCCACCGGGACAGCCACAGATACGCAGTATTTT.

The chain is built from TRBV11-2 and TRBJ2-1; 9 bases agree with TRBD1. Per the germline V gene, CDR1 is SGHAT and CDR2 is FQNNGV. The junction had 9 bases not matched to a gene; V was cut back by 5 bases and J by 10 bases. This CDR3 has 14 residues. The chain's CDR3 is CASSRDRVVDEQFF. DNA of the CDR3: TGTGCCAGCAGCCGGGACAGGGTGGTCGACGAGCAGTTCTTC.

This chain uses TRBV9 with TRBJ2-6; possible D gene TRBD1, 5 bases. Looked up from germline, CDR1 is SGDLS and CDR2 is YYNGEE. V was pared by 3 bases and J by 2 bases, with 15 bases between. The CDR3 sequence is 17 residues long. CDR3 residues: CASSETQARPGANVLTF. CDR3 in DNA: TGTGCCAGCAGCGAGACACAGGCCCGGCCTGGGGCCAACGTCCTGACTTTC.

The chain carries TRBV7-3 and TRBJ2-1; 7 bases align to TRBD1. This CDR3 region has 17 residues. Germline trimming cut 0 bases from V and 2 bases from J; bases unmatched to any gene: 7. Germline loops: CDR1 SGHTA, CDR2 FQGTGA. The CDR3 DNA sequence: TGTGCCAGCAGCTTAACTACAGGGGAAGGTACCTACAATGAGCAGTTCTTC. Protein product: CASSLTTGEGTYNEQFF.

The CDR3 here is CASSLLTGFETKNSPLHF. Here the CDR3 DNA reads TGTGCCAGCAGCTTGTTGACAGGGTTTGAGACGAAGAATTCACCCCTCCACTTT. The V gene is TRBV7-2, the J gene TRBJ1-6; 7 bases are shared with TRBD1. Germline CDR1 is SGHTA and CDR2 is FQGNSA. V was pared by 3 bases and J by 7 bases, with 15 bases of the junction left unmatched. CDR3 length: 18 residues. Based on the CDR3 plus reference TRBV7-2 and TRBJ1-6, the full variable domain is GAGVSQSPSNKVTEKGKDVELRCDPISGHTALYWYRQSLGQGLEFLIYFQGNSAPDKSGLPSDRFSAERTGGSVSTLTIQRTQQEDSAVYLCASSLLTGFETKNSPLHFGNGTRLTVT.

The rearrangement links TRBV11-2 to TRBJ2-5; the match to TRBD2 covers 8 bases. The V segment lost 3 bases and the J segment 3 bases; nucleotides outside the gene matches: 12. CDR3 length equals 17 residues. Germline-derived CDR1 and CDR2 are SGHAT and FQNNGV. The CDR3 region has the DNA TGTGCCAGCAGCTTCTTCCCAGACATTAGCGGGAAAGAGACCCAGTACTTC. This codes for CASSFFPDISGKETQYF. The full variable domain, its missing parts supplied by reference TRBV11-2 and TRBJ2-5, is EAGVAQSPRYKIIEKRQSVAFWCNPISGHATLYWYQQILGQGPKLLIQFQNNGVVDDSQLPKDRFSAERLKGVDSTLKIQPAKLEDSAVYLCASSFFPDISGKETQYFGPGTRLLVL.

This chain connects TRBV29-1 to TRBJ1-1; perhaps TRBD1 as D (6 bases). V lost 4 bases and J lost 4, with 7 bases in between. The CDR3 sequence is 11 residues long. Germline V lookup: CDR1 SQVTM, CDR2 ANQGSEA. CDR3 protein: CSVGGGTEAFF. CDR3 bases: TGCAGCGTTGGAGGGGGCACTGAAGCTTTCTTT.

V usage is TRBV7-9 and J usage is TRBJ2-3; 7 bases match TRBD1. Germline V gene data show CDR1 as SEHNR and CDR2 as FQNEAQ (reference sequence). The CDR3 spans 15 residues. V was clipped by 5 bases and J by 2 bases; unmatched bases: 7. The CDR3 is CASSTGQTPTDTQYF. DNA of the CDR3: TGTGCCAGCAGCACGGGACAGACTCCCACAGATACGCAGTATTTT. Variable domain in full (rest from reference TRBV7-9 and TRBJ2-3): DTGVSQNPRHKITKRGQNVTFRCDPISEHNRLYWYRQTLGQGPEFLTYFQNEAQLEKSRLLSDRFSAERPKGSFSTLEIQRTEQGDSAMYLCASSTGQTPTDTQYFGPGTRLTVL.

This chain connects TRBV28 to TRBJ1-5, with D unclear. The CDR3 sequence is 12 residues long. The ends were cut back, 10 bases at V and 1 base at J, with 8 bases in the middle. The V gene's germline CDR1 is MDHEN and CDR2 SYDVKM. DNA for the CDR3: TGTGCCACCGCGGTGAGCAATCAGCCCCAGCATTTT. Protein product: CATAVSNQPQHF. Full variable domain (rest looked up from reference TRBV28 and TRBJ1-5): DVKVTQSSRYLVKRTGEKVFLECVQDMDHENMFWYRQDPGLGLRLIYFSYDVKMKEKGDIPEGYSVSREKKERFSLILESASTNQTSMYLCATAVSNQPQHFGDGTRLSIL.

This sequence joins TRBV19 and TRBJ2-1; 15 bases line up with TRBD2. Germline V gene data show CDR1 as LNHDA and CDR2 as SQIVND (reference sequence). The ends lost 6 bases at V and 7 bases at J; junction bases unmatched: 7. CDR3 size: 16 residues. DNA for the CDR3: TGTGCCAGTAGCGGACTAGCGGGGGGGCCGGGTAATGAGCAGTTCTTC. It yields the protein CASSGLAGGPGNEQFF.

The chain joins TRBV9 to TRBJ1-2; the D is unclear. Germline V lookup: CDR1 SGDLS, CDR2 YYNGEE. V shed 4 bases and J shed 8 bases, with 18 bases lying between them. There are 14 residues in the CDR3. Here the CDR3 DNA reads TGTGCCAGCAGCAGTCAAACGGGGTCGGGAGGCTACACCTTC. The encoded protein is CASSSQTGSGGYTF.